This T cell receptor beta chain was captured by sequencing in a study of T cell clones after liver transplantation. Produced via immunoSEQ multiplex PCR; TCRdb's table is partial and in-frame only. The repertoire holds about 76,000 clones, with around four fifths as singletons. In germline, CDR1 is SGHDT, CDR2 YYEEEE. The CDR3 is 17 residues long. The V end lost 0 bases, the J end lost 4 bases, and 20 bases lay between the germline ends. Sequences were derived from CD4+ T cells from blood, sampled at the 22-month timepoint. The chain combines TRBV5-6 with TRBJ2-7; D perhaps matches TRBD1 (5 bases). The clonotype was recovered from a human patient who received a liver transplant. Some T cells may possibly be graft donor cells. CDR3 DNA: TGTGCCAGCAGCTTGGAGGGGCGAGGCCAGGCTGGGTACGAGCAGTACTTC. Amino acids: CASSLEGRGQAGYEQYF.